Below, 29 T cell receptor beta chains from the same sample are listed, as sequenced in a study of blood T cell repertoires in COVID-19. Only in-frame clones appear in the TCRdb table, and some are missing; sequencing was by immunoSEQ multiplex PCR. This sample has about 57,000 clones, with roughly four fifths found just once. Source material: peripheral blood. These receptors were taken from a woman of 80 years or more with acute or convalescent COVID-19.

V usage is TRBV3-1 (or the pseudogene TRBV3-2) and J usage is TRBJ1-1; TRBD1 agrees at 7 bases. Trimming at V came to 2 bases and at J to 1 base, leaving 4 bases not matched to a gene. Per the germline V gene, CDR1 is LGHDT and CDR2 is YNNKEL (reference sequence). This CDR3 has 15 amino acids. This CDR3 reads CASSQTGTANTEAFF. The CDR3 DNA follows: TGTGCCAGCAGCCAAACCGGGACAGCGAACACTGAAGCTTTCTTT.

The V and J genes are TRBV9 and TRBJ1-3, with D uncertain. Germline V lookup: CDR1 SGDLS, CDR2 YYNGEE. The V gene lost 3 bases and the J gene lost 2 bases, with 15 bases spanning the gap. The CDR3 totals 16 residues. CDR3 sequence (DNA): TGTGCCAGCAGCGCGACCCCAGACTGGACTGGAAACACCATATATTTT. Protein product: CASSATPDWTGNTIYF.

The chain uses TRBV27 and TRBJ1-2, with D perhaps matching TRBD1 (6 bases). V was pared by 5 bases and J by 7 bases, with 14 bases between. Looked up from germline, CDR1 is MNHEY and CDR2 is SMNVEV (reference sequence). The CDR3 runs 13 residues. CDR3 sequence reads: CASSQHRERGYTF. The CDR3 DNA reads as TGTGCCAGCAGTCAGCACAGGGAACGTGGCTACACCTTC.

J is TRBJ2-5 and V is TRBV5-6; D not certain. V was clipped by 4 bases and J by 6 bases, with 7 bases between them. This CDR3 has 11 residues. Germline values: CDR1 SGHDT, CDR2 YYEEEE. CDR3: CASSTSQTQYF. The DNA of the CDR3 is TGTGCCAGCAGCACCAGTCAGACCCAGTACTTC.

The chain has TRBV2 and TRBJ2-7, with a weak D call TRBD2 (5 bases). CDR1 is SNHLY and CDR2 is FYNNEI in the germline V gene. Between the trimmed V and J ends, which lost 3 bases and 3 bases, there was a span of 18 bases. This CDR3 contains 16 residues. The CDR3 is CASSESWLAGIYEQYF. CDR3 nucleotide sequence: TGTGCCAGCAGTGAGTCATGGCTAGCCGGAATCTACGAGCAGTACTTC.

The chain recombines TRBV5-6 with TRBJ2-5, with 13 nucleotides matching TRBD2. Germline V lookup: CDR1 SGHDT, CDR2 YYEEEE. V lost 2 bases to trimming and J lost 5 bases; unmatched junction nucleotides: 0. The CDR3 has 14 residues. CDR3 amino acids: CASSLLAGGETQYF. The CDR3 DNA sequence: TGTGCCAGCAGCTTACTAGCGGGAGGGGAGACCCAGTACTTC. Full variable domain (rest looked up from reference TRBV5-6 and TRBJ2-5): DAGVTQSPTHLIKTRGQQVTLRCSPKSGHDTVSWYQQALGQGPQFIFQYYEEEERQRGNFPDRFSGHQFPNYSSELNVNALLLGDSALYLCASSLLAGGETQYFGPGTRLLVL.

The V call is TRBV10-3, the J call TRBJ2-1; 8 nucleotides align to TRBD1. From germline, CDR1 is ENHRY and CDR2 SYGVKD. The CDR3 is made up of 12 amino acids. The CDR3 here is CGSGTGYNEQFF. The CDR3, as DNA: TGTGGGTCCGGGACAGGATACAATGAGCAGTTCTTC.

This chain joins TRBV5-1 and TRBJ2-3; D uncertain. Trimming shortened V by 3 bases and J by 2 bases, and 4 bases separated the two germline ends. The CDR3 covers 12 residues. Looked up from germline, CDR1 is SGHRS and CDR2 is YFSETQ. In DNA form, the CDR3 reads TGCGCCAGCAGCTCTACCACAGATACGCAGTATTTT. Residues: CASSSTTDTQYF.

The chain couples TRBV19 to TRBJ2-5; 9 bases fit TRBD2. The CDR3 runs to 18 residues. The V and J ends lost 5 bases and 5 bases, in that order; junction bases with no gene match: 18. Per the germline V gene, CDR1 is LNHDA and CDR2 is SQIVND (reference sequence). CDR3 DNA: TGTGCCAGTAGTCCGCCCGGATTTCGCGGGAGGGGAATGGAGACCCAGTACTTC. Residues: CASSPPGFRGRGMETQYF.

The V gene is TRBV2, the J gene TRBJ2-7; 7 bases align to TRBD2. The V gene's germline CDR1 is SNHLY and CDR2 FYNNEI. This CDR3 comprises 15 residues. J was trimmed by 5 bases and V by 1 base; bases with no gene match: 8. In DNA form, the CDR3 reads TGTGCCAGCAGTGAAGTTCGGGGAGGGCCCCACGAGCAGTACTTC. Translating gives CASSEVRGGPHEQYF.

V gene TRBV6-1 combines with J gene TRBJ2-2; TRBD1 might be the D (6 bases). CDR3 size: 13 residues. Germline V gives CDR1 MNHNS, CDR2 SASEGT. V lost 2 bases and J 11 bases, leaving 12 bases between the germline ends. The CDR3 here is CASSESGRGELFF. CDR3 DNA: TGTGCCAGCAGTGAATCCGGCAGGGGAGAGCTGTTTTTT.

The chain carries TRBV5-4 and TRBJ2-5; D may be TRBD2 (6 bases). This CDR3 contains 13 residues. Trimming took 3 bases from V and 4 from J, leaving 10 bases between them. Germline lookup yields CDR1 SGHNT and CDR2 YYREEE (reference sequence). The CDR3 reads CASSWAGRETQYF. The CDR3 nucleotides read TGTGCCAGCAGCTGGGCGGGGCGAGAGACCCAGTACTTC.

V gene TRBV7-3 combines with J gene TRBJ1-2; 8 bases line up with TRBD1. This CDR3 spans 12 amino acids. Trimming at V came to 4 bases and at J to 8 bases, leaving 3 bases not matched to a gene. CDR1 and CDR2 from the germline V gene are SGHTA and FQGTGA. CDR3 nucleotide sequence: TGTGCCAGCAGCTCAGGACAGGGCGGCTACACCTTC. It yields the protein CASSSGQGGYTF.

V gene TRBV30 combines with J gene TRBJ2-7; 10 bases fit TRBD2. This CDR3 is 15 amino acids long. Trimming at V came to 2 bases and at J to 7 bases, leaving 11 bases not matched to a gene. Germline V gene data show CDR1 as GTSNPN and CDR2 as SVGIG (reference sequence). The CDR3 sequence is CAWSSLAGESGEQYF. CDR3 nucleotides: TGTGCCTGGAGTTCGCTAGCGGGAGAGTCTGGGGAGCAGTACTTC.

This chain connects TRBV30 to TRBJ1-6; possible D gene TRBD1, 5 bases. V gave up 2 bases and J gave up 10 bases, with 12 bases separating them. The CDR3 runs to 13 residues. Looked up from germline, CDR1 is GTSNPN and CDR2 is SVGIG (reference sequence). This CDR3 reads CAWSSSGNSPLHF. The CDR3 DNA sequence: TGTGCCTGGAGTAGTTCAGGGAACTCACCCCTCCACTTT. Based on the CDR3 plus reference TRBV30 and TRBJ1-6, the full variable domain is SQTIHQWPATLVQPVGSPLSLECTVEGTSNPNLYWYRQAAGRGLQLLFYSVGIGQISSEVPQNLSASRPQDRQFILSSKKLLLSDSGFYLCAWSSSGNSPLHFGNGTRLTVT.

V and J are TRBV4-2 and TRBJ2-2; D might be TRBD1 (5 bases). CDR3 length: 16 residues. CDR1 is LGHNA and CDR2 is YNFKEQ in the germline V gene. Trimming removed 0 bases from V and 1 base from J, with 9 bases in between. The CDR3 sequence: CASSQDPQGNTGELFF. The CDR3 DNA is TGTGCCAGCAGCCAAGATCCCCAGGGGAACACCGGGGAGCTGTTTTTT.

The chain joins TRBV18 to TRBJ2-1; D might be TRBD2 (6 bases). With 0 bases removed from V and 7 bases from J, the gap between germline ends came to 10 bases. The CDR3 sequence is 14 residues long. Germline CDR1 KGHSH, CDR2 LQKENI. CDR3 residues: CASSPPGGRNEQFF. CDR3 nucleotide sequence: TGTGCCAGCTCACCACCGGGAGGAAGGAATGAGCAGTTCTTC.

The chain links TRBV6-1 to TRBJ1-2; tentative D call: TRBD1 (5 bases). The V end was cut by 1 base, the J end by 6 bases, with 15 bases between. CDR3 length: 15 amino acids. Germline assignment: CDR1 MNHNS and CDR2 SASEGT. The CDR3 is CASSEVEFSGHGYTF. The CDR3 DNA sequence: TGTGCCAGCAGTGAAGTTGAATTTTCAGGGCATGGCTACACCTTC.

This clone is a singleton in its sample. The genes are TRBV4-2 and TRBJ2-3; 7 bases map to TRBD2. Germline V gives CDR1 LGHNA, CDR2 YNFKEQ. V dropped 4 bases and J dropped 12; count of bases not matched to a gene: 13. This CDR3 comprises 14 residues. CDR3 protein: CASSPEPVAGNQYF. For the CDR3, the DNA is TGTGCCAGCAGCCCCGAACCCGTAGCGGGTAACCAGTATTTT.

This chain joins TRBV19 and TRBJ1-2; 11 nucleotides align to TRBD1. The germline V gene has CDR1 LNHDA and CDR2 SQIVND (reference sequence). V shed 1 base and J 4 bases; nucleotides not matched to a gene: 5. The CDR3 is made up of 16 amino acids. The CDR3 nucleotides are TGTGCCAGTAGTATAGGGCGGACAGGGGGCGTCTATGGCTACACCTTC. Its translation: CASSIGRTGGVYGYTF.

The chain links TRBV6-1 to TRBJ2-7, with unresolved D. The V and J ends lost 2 bases and 3 bases respectively, with 8 bases between them. CDR3 size: 13 residues. Germline-derived CDR1 and CDR2 are MNHNS and SASEGT. CDR3: CASSERLLYEQYF. CDR3 in DNA: TGTGCCAGCAGTGAACGGTTACTCTACGAGCAGTACTTC.

The V call is TRBV19, the J call TRBJ1-1; the D gene is possibly TRBD1 (5 bases). Trimming removed 4 bases from V and 10 bases from J, with 13 bases in between. CDR1 LNHDA and CDR2 SQIVND come from the germline V gene (reference sequence). CDR3 length: 12 amino acids. As DNA, the CDR3 is TGTGCCAGTAGTAAGGACAATCAACGAGCTTTCTTT. The encoded protein is CASSKDNQRAFF.

The rearrangement joins TRBV6-5 to TRBJ1-2, with 9 bases matching TRBD1. The CDR3 runs to 14 residues. CDR1 is MNHEY and CDR2 is SVGAGI in the germline V gene. Unmatched junction bases numbered 12, after V lost 10 bases and J lost 6 bases. The CDR3 DNA sequence: TGTGCCACCTCCGGGACAGGGACCGTCGATGGCTACACCTTC. Translation gives CATSGTGTVDGYTF.

The genes are TRBV28 and TRBJ1-2; D is possibly TRBD1 (5 bases). The CDR3 totals 14 residues. The germline V gene encodes CDR1 MDHEN and CDR2 SYDVKM. V was clipped by 2 bases and J by 8 bases, with 15 bases between them. The CDR3 bases are TGTGCCAGCAGTTTACCCCGGGGGGTGCAGGGCTACACCTTC. It codes for CASSLPRGVQGYTF.

This clone was picked up a small number of times. The rearrangement uses TRBV4-2 and TRBJ2-3, with 7 bases fitting TRBD2. Germline V gene lookup returns CDR1 LGHNA and CDR2 YNFKEQ. This CDR3 spans 16 amino acids. J was trimmed by 0 bases and V by 1 base; bases with no gene match: 4. The CDR3 nucleotides read TGTGCCAGCAGCCAAGGTGACGGGAGGAGCACAGATACGCAGTATTTT. It codes for CASSQGDGRSTDTQYF.

The CDR3 nucleotides are TGTGCTAGTGGTTTGGGACAGGGTGAAGCTTTCTTT. As protein: CASGLGQGEAFF. J is TRBJ1-1 and V is TRBV12-5; 7 bases match TRBD1. Losses at the gene ends were 1 base for V and 7 bases for J; bases not matched to a gene: 0. Germline V gives CDR1 LGHNT, CDR2 FRNRAP. CDR3 length: 12 amino acids.

The chain employs TRBV28 and TRBJ2-7, with D unresolved. CDR1 is MDHEN and CDR2 is SYDVKM in the germline V gene. Trimming removed 6 bases from V and 0 bases from J, with 6 bases in between. The CDR3 sequence is 12 residues long. CDR3 sequence (DNA): TGTGCCAGCAGCCCCAGCTCCTACGAGCAGTACTTC. It yields the protein CASSPSSYEQYF. Complete variable domain (other parts from reference TRBV28 and TRBJ2-7): DVKVTQSSRYLVKRTGEKVFLECVQDMDHENMFWYRQDPGLGLRLIYFSYDVKMKEKGDIPEGYSVSREKKERFSLILESASTNQTSMYLCASSPSSYEQYFGPGTRLTVT.

V is TRBV7-3 and J is TRBJ2-1; 14 bases are a match to TRBD2. Unmatched junction bases numbered 7, after V lost 4 bases and J lost 8 bases. From germline, CDR1 is SGHTA and CDR2 FQGTGA. The CDR3 has 16 amino acids. CDR3 in DNA: TGTGCCAGCAGCTCAGGCGGGACTAGCGGGAGTGATGAGCAGTTCTTC. It encodes CASSSGGTSGSDEQFF.

The genes are TRBV3-1 (or the pseudogene TRBV3-2) and TRBJ1-1; TRBD1 matches at 9 bases. Germline CDR1 is LGHDT and CDR2 is YNNKEL (reference sequence). V shed 1 base and J 1 base; nucleotides not matched to a gene: 4. The CDR3 sequence is 16 residues long. CDR3 DNA sequence: TGTGCCAGCAGCCAAGCACAGGGGGCAGGGAACACTGAAGCTTTCTTT. This encodes CASSQAQGAGNTEAFF.